This T cell receptor beta chain was found in a study of immune evolution from preneoplasia to lung adenocarcinoma. Libraries were prepared by immunoSEQ multiplex PCR; TCRdb keeps only in-frame clonotypes and omits some of them. The data show 9,000 to 10,000 clones, roughly 73% seen once. J was trimmed by 3 bases and V by 9 bases; bases with no gene match: 8. CDR3 size: 13 residues. Germline V lookup: CDR1 MNHNY, CDR2 SVGAGI (reference sequence). The material sequenced was FFPE lung adenocarcinoma in situ tissue. V and J are TRBV6-6 and TRBJ2-7, with 7 nucleotides matching TRBD2. The TCR sequence derives from a person at least 80 years old with lung adenocarcinoma. CDR3 protein: CARPGLTHYEQYF. CDR3 DNA: TGTGCCAGACCGGGACTAACACACTACGAGCAGTACTTC.